This T cell receptor beta chain was profiled in a study of T cell changes during pregnancy in multiple sclerosis. The CDR3 covers 13 residues. Germline lookup yields CDR1 MNHEY and CDR2 SVGAGI. Trimming left V 8 bases short and J 1 base short, with 12 bases between. The repertoire was sequenced with immunoSEQ multiplex PCR; TCRdb's copy has only in-frame clones and lacks some. This table holds under 150,000 clones, around 95% found once. The starting material was peripheral blood, obtained after pregnancy. The clonotype was recovered from a female donor with multiple sclerosis, enrolled in a pregnancy study. This chain links TRBV6-5 with TRBJ2-7; perhaps TRBD1 as D (7 bases). The CDR3 region is CASGQGGSYEQYF. The CDR3 nucleotides read TGTGCCAGCGGGCAGGGGGGTTCCTACGAGCAGTACTTC.